This T cell receptor (beta chain) was sequenced in a study of control samples from healthy donors and cancer patients. Only in-frame clones appear in the TCRdb table, and some are missing; sequencing was by immunoSEQ multiplex PCR. The profile shows fewer than 200,000 clones, roughly 89% of them singletons. The CDR3 is 11 residues long. Germline-derived CDR1 and CDR2 are MNHEY and SMNVEV (reference sequence). V was pared by 4 bases and J by 1 base, with 1 base between. Input material: blood. This chain connects TRBV27 to TRBJ2-5; D gene uncertain. The sequence was obtained from a woman between 50 and 59 years old in good health. The chain's CDR3 is CASSSQETQYF. CDR3 DNA sequence: TGTGCCAGCAGTTCCCAAGAGACCCAGTACTTC.